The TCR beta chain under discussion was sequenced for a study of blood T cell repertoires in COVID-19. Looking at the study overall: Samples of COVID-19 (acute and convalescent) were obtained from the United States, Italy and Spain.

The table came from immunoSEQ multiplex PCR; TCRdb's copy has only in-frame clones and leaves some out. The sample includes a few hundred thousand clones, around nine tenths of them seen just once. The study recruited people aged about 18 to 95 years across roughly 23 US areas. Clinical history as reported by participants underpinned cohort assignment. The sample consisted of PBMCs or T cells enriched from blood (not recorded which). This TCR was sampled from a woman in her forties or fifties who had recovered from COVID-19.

CDR3 protein: CASSDQTGGEQYF. The CDR3, as DNA: TGTGCCAGCAGTGACCAAACAGGGGGCGAGCAGTACTTC. The chain employs TRBV6-1 and TRBJ2-7; 8 bases align to TRBD1. CDR1 and CDR2 (germline): MNHNS, SASEGT. The CDR3 loop spans 13 amino acids. The V segment lost 3 bases and the J segment 6 bases; nucleotides outside the gene matches: 4.